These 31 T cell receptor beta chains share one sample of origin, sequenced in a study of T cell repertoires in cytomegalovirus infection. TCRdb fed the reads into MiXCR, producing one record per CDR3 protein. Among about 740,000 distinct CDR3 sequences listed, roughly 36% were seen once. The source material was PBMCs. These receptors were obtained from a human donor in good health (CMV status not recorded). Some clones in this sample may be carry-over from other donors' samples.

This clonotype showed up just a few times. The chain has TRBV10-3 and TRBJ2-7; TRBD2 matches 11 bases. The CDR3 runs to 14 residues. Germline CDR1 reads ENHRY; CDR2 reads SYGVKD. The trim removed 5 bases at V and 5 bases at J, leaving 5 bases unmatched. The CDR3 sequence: CAISTLAGADEQYF. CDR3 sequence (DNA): TGTGCCATCAGTACACTAGCGGGAGCAGACGAGCAGTACTTC.

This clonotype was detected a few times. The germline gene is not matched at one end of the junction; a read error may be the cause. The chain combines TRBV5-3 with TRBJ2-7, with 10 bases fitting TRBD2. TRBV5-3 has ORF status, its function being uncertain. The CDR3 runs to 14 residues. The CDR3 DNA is TGTGCCAGCAGCTTCCAGCGGGGGGGCCGTGAGCAGTACTTC. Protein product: CASSFQRGGREQYF.

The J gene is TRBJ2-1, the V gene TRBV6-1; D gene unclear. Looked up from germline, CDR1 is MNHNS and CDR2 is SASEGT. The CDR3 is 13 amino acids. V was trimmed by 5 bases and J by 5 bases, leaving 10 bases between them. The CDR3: CASSILENNEQFF. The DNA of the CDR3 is TGTGCCAGCAGTATCCTAGAAAACAATGAGCAGTTCTTC.

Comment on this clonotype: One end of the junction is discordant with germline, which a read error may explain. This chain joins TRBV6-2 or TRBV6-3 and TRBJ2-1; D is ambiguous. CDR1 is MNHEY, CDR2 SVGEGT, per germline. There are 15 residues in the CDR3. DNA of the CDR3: TGTGCCAGCAGTTACTCCGGTACAGTGGGAAATGAGCAGTGCTTC. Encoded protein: CASSYSGTVGNEQCF.

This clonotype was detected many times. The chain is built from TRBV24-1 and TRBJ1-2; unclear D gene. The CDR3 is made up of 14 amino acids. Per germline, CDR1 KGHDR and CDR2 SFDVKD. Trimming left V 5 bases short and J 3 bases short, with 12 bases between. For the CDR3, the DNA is TGTGCCACCAGTGTACCAAAGGTTGACTATGGCTACACCTTC. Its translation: CATSVPKVDYGYTF.

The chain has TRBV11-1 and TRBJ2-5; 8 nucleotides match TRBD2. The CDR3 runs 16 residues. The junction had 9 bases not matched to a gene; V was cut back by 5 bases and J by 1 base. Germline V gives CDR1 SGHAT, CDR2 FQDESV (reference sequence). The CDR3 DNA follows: TGTGCCAGCAGCCCCCGACTAGCGAAGACCCAAGAGACCCAGTACTTC. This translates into CASSPRLAKTQETQYF.

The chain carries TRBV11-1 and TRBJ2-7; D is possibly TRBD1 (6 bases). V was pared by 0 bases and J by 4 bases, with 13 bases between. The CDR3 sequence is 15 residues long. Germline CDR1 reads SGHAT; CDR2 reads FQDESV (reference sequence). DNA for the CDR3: TGTGCCAGCAGCTTAGCGGTTGGACAGAAATACGAGCAGTACTTC. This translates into CASSLAVGQKYEQYF.

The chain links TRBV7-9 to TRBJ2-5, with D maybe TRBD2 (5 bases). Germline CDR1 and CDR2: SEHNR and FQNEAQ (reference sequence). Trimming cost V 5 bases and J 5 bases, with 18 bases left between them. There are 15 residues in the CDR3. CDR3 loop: CASSPRGIRWETQYF. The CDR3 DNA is TGTGCCAGCAGCCCGCGAGGGATCAGGTGGGAGACCCAGTACTTC.

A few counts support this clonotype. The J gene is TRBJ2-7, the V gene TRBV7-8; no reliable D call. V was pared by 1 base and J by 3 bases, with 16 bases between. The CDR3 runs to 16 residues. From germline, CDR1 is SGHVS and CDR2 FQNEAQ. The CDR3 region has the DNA TGTGCCAGCAGCTTAGGGACGGCAGGCAAAAACTACGAGCAGTACTTC. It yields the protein CASSLGTAGKNYEQYF.

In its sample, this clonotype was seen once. CDR3 protein: CASSLWGGGRETQYF. CDR3 DNA: TGTGCCAGCAGCTTATGGGGGGGGGGGCGGGAGACCCAGTACTTC. This chain links TRBV7-2 with TRBJ2-5; a possible D gene is TRBD2 (7 bases). Germline V gene data show CDR1 as SGHTA and CDR2 as FQGNSA. V was pared by 2 bases and J by 5 bases, with 15 bases between. The CDR3 is made up of 15 amino acids.

CDR3 residues: CASKVGENEKLFF. The DNA for the CDR3 is TGCGCCAGCAAGGTCGGGGAGAATGAAAAACTGTTTTTT. The gene calls are TRBV5-1 and TRBJ1-4, with D unresolved. This CDR3 is 13 amino acids long. The ends were cut back, 6 bases at V and 5 bases at J, with 11 bases in the middle. Germline V CDR1 and CDR2: SGHRS, YFSETQ.

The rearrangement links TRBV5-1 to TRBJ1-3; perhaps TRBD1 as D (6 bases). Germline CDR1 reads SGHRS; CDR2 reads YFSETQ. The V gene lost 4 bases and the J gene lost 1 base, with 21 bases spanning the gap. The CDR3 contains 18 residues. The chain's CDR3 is CASSAAPKGVLSGNTIYF. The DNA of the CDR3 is TGCGCCAGCAGCGCGGCCCCCAAGGGGGTCTTATCTGGAAACACCATATATTTT.

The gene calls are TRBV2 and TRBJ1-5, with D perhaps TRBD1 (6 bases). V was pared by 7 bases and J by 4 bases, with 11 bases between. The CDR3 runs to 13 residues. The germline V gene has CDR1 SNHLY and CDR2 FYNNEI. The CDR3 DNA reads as TGTGCCAGCACCGGGACATATAATCAGCCCCAGCATTTT. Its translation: CASTGTYNQPQHF. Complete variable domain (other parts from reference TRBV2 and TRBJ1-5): EPEVTQTPSHQVTQMGQEVILRCVPISNHLYFYWYRQILGQKVEFLVSFYNNEISEKSEIFDDQFSVERPDGSNFTLKIRSTKLEDSAMYFCASTGTYNQPQHFGDGTRLSIL.

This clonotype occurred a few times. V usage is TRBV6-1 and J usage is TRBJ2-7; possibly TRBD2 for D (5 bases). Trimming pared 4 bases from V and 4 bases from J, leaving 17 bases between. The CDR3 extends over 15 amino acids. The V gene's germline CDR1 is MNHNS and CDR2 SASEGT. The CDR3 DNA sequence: TGTGCCAGCAGTGTCCCGACGGGGTCCGGATACGAGCAGTACTTC. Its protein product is CASSVPTGSGYEQYF.

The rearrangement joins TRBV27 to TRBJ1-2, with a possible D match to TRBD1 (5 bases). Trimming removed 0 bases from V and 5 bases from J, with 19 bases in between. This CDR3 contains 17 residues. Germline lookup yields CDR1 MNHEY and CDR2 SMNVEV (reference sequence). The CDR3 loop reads CASSLSYLVGAGYGYTF. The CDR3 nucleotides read TGTGCCAGCAGTTTATCTTACCTTGTCGGGGCGGGGTATGGCTACACCTTC.

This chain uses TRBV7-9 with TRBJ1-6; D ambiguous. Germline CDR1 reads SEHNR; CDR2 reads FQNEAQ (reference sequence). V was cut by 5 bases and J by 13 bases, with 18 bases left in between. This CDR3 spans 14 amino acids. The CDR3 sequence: CASSEDAYKFPLHF. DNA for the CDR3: TGTGCCAGCAGCGAAGATGCCTATAAGTTTCCCCTCCACTTT.

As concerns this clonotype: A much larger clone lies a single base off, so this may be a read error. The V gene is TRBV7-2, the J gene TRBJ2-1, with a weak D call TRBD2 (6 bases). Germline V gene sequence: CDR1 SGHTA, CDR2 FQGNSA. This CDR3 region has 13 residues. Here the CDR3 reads CASHPGGYKEQFF. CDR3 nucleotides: TGTGCCAGCCACCCCGGGGGATACAAGGAGCAGTTCTTC.

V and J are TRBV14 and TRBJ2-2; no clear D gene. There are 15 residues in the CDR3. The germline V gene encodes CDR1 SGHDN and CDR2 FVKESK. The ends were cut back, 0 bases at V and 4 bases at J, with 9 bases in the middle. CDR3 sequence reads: CASSQEWGSTGELFF. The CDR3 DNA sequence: TGTGCCAGCAGCCAAGAATGGGGTAGCACCGGGGAGCTGTTTTTT.

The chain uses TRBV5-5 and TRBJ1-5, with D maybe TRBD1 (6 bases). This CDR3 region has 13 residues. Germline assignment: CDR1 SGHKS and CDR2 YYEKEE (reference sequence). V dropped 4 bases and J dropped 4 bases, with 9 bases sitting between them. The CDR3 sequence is CASSRDMNQPQHF. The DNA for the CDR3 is TGTGCCAGCAGCAGGGACATGAATCAGCCCCAGCATTTT.

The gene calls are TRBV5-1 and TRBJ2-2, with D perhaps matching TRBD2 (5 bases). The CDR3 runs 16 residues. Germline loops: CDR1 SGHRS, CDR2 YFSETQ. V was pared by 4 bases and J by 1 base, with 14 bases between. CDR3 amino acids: CASSLNFGENTGELFF. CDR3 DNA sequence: TGCGCCAGCAGCCTCAACTTCGGGGAGAACACCGGGGAGCTGTTTTTT. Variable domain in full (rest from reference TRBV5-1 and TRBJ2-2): KAGVTQTPRYLIKTRGQQVTLSCSPISGHRSVSWYQQTPGQGLQFLFEYFSETQRNKGNFPGRFSGRQFSNSRSEMNVSTLELGDSALYLCASSLNFGENTGELFFGEGSRLTVL.

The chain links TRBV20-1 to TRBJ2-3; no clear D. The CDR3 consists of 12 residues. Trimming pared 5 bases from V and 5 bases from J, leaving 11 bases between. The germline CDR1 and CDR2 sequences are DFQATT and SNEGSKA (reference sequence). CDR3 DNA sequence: TGCAGTGCTTCGAGAACCGAAGATACGCAGTATTTT. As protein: CSASRTEDTQYF.

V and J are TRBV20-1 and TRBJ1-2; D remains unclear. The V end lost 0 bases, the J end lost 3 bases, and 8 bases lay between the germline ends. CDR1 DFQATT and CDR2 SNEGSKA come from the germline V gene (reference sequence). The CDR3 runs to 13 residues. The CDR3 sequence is CSARDPVDYGYTF. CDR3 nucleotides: TGCAGTGCTAGAGACCCGGTGGACTATGGCTACACCTTC.

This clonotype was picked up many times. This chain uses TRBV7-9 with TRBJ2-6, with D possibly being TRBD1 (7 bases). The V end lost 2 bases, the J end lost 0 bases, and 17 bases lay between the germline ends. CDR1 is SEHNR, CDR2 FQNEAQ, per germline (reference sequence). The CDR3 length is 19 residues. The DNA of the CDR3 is TGTGCCAGCAGCTTAAGCCGCCAGGGGGGACTCTCTGGGGCCAACGTCCTGACTTTC. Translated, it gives CASSLSRQGGLSGANVLTF.

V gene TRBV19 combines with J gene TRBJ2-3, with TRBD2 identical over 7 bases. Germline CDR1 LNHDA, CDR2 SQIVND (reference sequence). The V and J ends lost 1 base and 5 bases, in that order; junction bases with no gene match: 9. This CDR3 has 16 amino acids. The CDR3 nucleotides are TGTGCCAGTAGTATAGGAGGCGGGGGTCAGGGAGATACGCAGTATTTT. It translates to CASSIGGGGQGDTQYF.

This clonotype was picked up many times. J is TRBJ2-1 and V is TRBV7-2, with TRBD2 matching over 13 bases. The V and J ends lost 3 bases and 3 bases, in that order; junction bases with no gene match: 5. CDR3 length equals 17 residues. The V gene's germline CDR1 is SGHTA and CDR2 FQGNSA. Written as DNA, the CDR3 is TGTGCCAGCAGCTTCCCCCGGACTAGCGGGAGCTACAATGAGCAGTTCTTC. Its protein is CASSFPRTSGSYNEQFF.

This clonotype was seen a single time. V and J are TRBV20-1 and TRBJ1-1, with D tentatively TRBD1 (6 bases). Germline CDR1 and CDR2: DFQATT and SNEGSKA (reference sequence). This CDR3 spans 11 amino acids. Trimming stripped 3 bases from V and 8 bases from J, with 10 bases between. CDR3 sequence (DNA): TGCAGTGCTAGTGAAACAGGGGAAGCTTTCTTT. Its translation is CSASETGEAFF.

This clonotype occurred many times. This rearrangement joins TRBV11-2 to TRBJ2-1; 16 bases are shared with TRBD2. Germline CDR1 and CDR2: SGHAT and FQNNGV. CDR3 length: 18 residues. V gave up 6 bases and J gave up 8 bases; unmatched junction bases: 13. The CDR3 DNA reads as TGTGCCAGCAGGGGGATCGGGACTAGCGGGAGGGTTCGAGATGAGCAGTTCTTC. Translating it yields CASRGIGTSGRVRDEQFF.

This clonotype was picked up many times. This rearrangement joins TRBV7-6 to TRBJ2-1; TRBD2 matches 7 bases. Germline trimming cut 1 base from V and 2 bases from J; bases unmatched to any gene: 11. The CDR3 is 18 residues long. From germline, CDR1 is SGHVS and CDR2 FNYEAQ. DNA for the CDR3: TGTGCCAGCAGCTTAGTTAGCGGGTGGGTCGGCGCCTACAATGAGCAGTTCTTC. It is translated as CASSLVSGWVGAYNEQFF.

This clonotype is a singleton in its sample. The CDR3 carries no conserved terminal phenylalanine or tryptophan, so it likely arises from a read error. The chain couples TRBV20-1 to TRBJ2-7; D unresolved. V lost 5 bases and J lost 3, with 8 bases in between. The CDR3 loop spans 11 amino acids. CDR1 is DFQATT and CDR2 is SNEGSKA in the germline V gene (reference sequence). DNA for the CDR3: TGCAGTGCTCGAAAAAACTACGAGCAGTACTTA. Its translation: CSARKNYEQYL.

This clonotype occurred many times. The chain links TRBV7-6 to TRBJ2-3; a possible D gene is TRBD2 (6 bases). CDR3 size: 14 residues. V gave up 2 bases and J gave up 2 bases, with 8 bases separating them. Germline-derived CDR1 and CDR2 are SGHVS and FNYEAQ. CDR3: CASSLWRATDTQYF. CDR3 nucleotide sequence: TGTGCCAGCAGCTTATGGAGGGCCACAGATACGCAGTATTTT.

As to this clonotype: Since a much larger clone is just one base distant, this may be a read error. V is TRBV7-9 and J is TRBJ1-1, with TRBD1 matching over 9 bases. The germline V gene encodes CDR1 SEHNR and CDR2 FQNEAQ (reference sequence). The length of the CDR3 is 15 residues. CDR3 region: CTSSPFTGGNTEAFF. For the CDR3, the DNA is TGTACCAGCAGCCCATTCACAGGGGGCAACACTGAAGCTTTCTTT.